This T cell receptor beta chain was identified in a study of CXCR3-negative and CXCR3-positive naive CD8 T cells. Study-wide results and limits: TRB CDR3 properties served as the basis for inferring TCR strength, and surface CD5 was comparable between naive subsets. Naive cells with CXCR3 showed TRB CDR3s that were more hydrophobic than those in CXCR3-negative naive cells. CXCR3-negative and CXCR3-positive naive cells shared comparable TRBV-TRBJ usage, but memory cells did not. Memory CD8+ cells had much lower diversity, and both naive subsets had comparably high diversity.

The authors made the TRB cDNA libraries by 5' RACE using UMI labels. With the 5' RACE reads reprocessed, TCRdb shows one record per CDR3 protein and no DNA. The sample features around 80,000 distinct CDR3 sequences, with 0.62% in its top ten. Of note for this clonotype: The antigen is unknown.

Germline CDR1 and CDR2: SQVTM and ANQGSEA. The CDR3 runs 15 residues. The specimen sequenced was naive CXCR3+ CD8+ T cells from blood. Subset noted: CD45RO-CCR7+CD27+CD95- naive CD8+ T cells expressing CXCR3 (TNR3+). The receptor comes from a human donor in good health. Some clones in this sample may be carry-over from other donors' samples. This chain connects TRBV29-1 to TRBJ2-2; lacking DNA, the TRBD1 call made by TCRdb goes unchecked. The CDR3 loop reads CSVVDRGLNTGELFF.